These 29 T cell receptor beta chains were all obtained from the same sample, sequenced in a study of cytotoxic CD8 clonotypes in ibrutinib-treated CLL. Profiled with immunoSEQ multiplex PCR; TCRdb holds only in-frame clones, not every one. Among about 130,000 clones listed, approximately 80% were seen once. Sequences were derived from PBMCs, sampled after 24 months of ibrutinib treatment. These TCRs come from a human donor with chronic lymphocytic leukemia.

This clone has a single count. The chain recombines TRBV6-5 with TRBJ1-1; no reliable D call. Trimming removed 6 bases from V and 5 bases from J, with 10 bases in between. Germline CDR1 MNHEY, CDR2 SVGAGI. The length of the CDR3 is 12 residues. This chain's CDR3 is CASSVGRTEAFF. In DNA, the CDR3 is TGTGCCAGCAGCGTAGGGAGAACTGAAGCTTTCTTT.

The chain employs TRBV27 and TRBJ2-7; TRBD2 is a possible D gene (7 bases). Germline CDR1 is MNHEY and CDR2 is SMNVEV (reference sequence). The CDR3 extends over 14 amino acids. Trimming cost V 4 bases and J 3 bases, with 13 bases left between them. The CDR3 sequence: CASSYRGADYEQYF. The CDR3 nucleotides are TGTGCCAGCAGTTACCGGGGGGCCGACTACGAGCAGTACTTC.

CDR3 residues: CASSPEARSSYEQYF. The CDR3 DNA follows: TGTGCCAGCTCACCCGAGGCCCGGAGCTCCTACGAGCAGTACTTC. The J gene is TRBJ2-7, the V gene TRBV18; D uncertain. The CDR3 extends over 15 amino acids. Trimming shortened V by 3 bases and J by 0 bases, and 12 bases separated the two germline ends. CDR1 and CDR2 from the germline V gene are KGHSH and LQKENI.

The chain has TRBV6-1 and TRBJ2-7, with TRBD1 matching 8 bases. This CDR3 region has 14 residues. In germline, CDR1 is MNHNS, CDR2 SASEGT. Germline trimming cut 7 bases from V and 6 bases from J; bases unmatched to any gene: 11. CDR3 coding DNA: TGTGCCAGCACCCGACAGGGGAGTAAGGGCGAGCAGTACTTC. This sequence encodes CASTRQGSKGEQYF.

DNA for the CDR3: TGTGCCAGCTCAGCCGGAGTTGGTCAGAGCTCCTACGAGCAGTACTTC. Translation: CASSAGVGQSSYEQYF. The genes are TRBV18 and TRBJ2-7, with D unresolved. V was clipped by 5 bases and J by 0 bases, with 17 bases between them. This CDR3 has 16 residues. Germline V gene lookup returns CDR1 KGHSH and CDR2 LQKENI.

V is TRBV27 and J is TRBJ1-5; D is perhaps TRBD1 (5 bases). Germline CDR1 is MNHEY and CDR2 is SMNVEV (reference sequence). This CDR3 has 14 amino acids. V was shortened by 8 bases and J by 2 bases, with 13 bases between the two germline ends. CDR3 in DNA: TGTGCCAGCGGACCTTTAGGGGGCAATCAGCCCCAGCATTTT. The encoded protein is CASGPLGGNQPQHF.

The chain recombines TRBV7-2 with TRBJ2-5; possibly TRBD1 or TRBD2 for D (5 bases each). V was trimmed by 5 bases and J by 10 bases, leaving 17 bases between them. CDR1 and CDR2 (germline): SGHTA, FQGNSA. The CDR3 is 13 amino acids. The CDR3 loop reads CASSRPWGSGQYF. Here the CDR3 DNA reads TGTGCCAGCAGCCGACCTTGGGGCAGCGGCCAGTACTTC.

This clone appeared once. The chain combines TRBV6-5 with TRBJ2-5; a possible D gene is TRBD2 (5 bases). Germline CDR1 reads MNHEY; CDR2 reads SVGAGI. The CDR3 consists of 14 residues. V gave up 5 bases and J gave up 1 base, with 11 bases separating them. DNA of the CDR3: TGTGCCAGCAGTCCCGGAGGCACCCAAGAGACCCAGTACTTC. The encoded protein is CASSPGGTQETQYF.

The table lists this clone with many counts. The V gene is TRBV23-1, the J gene TRBJ2-7; the match to TRBD1 covers 10 bases. Being an ORF, TRBV23-1 has a function that is uncertain. The CDR3 is 14 residues long. V lost 3 bases, J lost 4 bases, and 3 bases stayed unmatched. The chain's CDR3 is CASSQTGGEYEQYF. For the CDR3, the DNA is TGCGCCAGCAGTCAGACAGGGGGCGAATACGAGCAGTACTTC.

The chain uses TRBV29-1 and TRBJ2-7, with D tentatively TRBD1 or TRBD2 (5 bases each). Trimming shortened V by 7 bases and J by 2 bases, and 12 bases separated the two germline ends. The germline gives CDR1 SQVTM, CDR2 ANQGSEA. CDR3 length equals 12 residues. The CDR3 is CSGGGHTYEQYF. The CDR3 bases are TGCAGCGGGGGCGGGCACACCTACGAGCAGTACTTC.

V and J are TRBV7-6 and TRBJ2-1; 10 nucleotides align to TRBD1. Germline V CDR1 and CDR2: SGHVS, FNYEAQ. V shed 5 bases, J shed 9 bases, and the junction held 10 bases outside the gene matches. This CDR3 contains 15 residues. The chain's CDR3 is CASSGPGQGFAEQFF. DNA for the CDR3: TGTGCCAGCAGCGGGCCGGGACAGGGGTTCGCTGAGCAGTTCTTC.

The chain has TRBV9 and TRBJ2-6, with a weak D call TRBD2 (6 bases). This CDR3 contains 16 residues. V lost 5 bases and J 0 bases, leaving 12 bases between the germline ends. Looked up from germline, CDR1 is SGDLS and CDR2 is YYNGEE. The CDR3 nucleotides read TGTGCCAGCAGTGGGGGAGGTTTCTCTGGGGCCAACGTCCTGACTTTC. Amino acid sequence: CASSGGGFSGANVLTF. Looking up the rest from reference TRBV9 and TRBJ2-6 gives the full variable domain: DSGVTQTPKHLITATGQRVTLRCSPRSGDLSVYWYQQSLDQGLQFLIQYYNGEERAKGNILERFSAQQFPDLHSELNLSSLELGDSALYFCASSGGGFSGANVLTFGAGSRLTVL.

The chain is built from TRBV18 and TRBJ2-3; the D is unclear. The V end lost 6 bases, the J end lost 1 base, and 11 bases lay between the germline ends. The CDR3 contains 14 residues. CDR1 KGHSH and CDR2 LQKENI come from the germline V gene. CDR3: CASSQLEGTDTQYF. The CDR3, as DNA: TGTGCCAGCTCCCAACTTGAGGGCACAGATACGCAGTATTTT.

The rearrangement uses TRBV5-1 and TRBJ2-1; TRBD2 is a possible D gene (5 bases). Trimming removed 3 bases at V and 3 bases at J, with 10 bases between. The germline V gene encodes CDR1 SGHRS and CDR2 YFSETQ. The length of the CDR3 is 14 residues. CDR3 DNA sequence: TGCGCCAGCAGCTCCGGGGAGAACTACAATGAGCAGTTCTTC. Residues: CASSSGENYNEQFF.

This clone occurred a few times. This chain connects TRBV15 to TRBJ1-5, with a weak D call TRBD1 (5 bases). V shed 5 bases and J shed 4 bases, with 9 bases lying between them. This CDR3 comprises 13 residues. Germline V gene lookup returns CDR1 LNHNV and CDR2 YYDKDF (reference sequence). CDR3 nucleotide sequence: TGTGCCACCAGCCGGGACGGTAATCAGCCCCAGCATTTT. This codes for CATSRDGNQPQHF.

The rearrangement links TRBV25-1 to TRBJ2-7; D is undetermined. This CDR3 spans 15 amino acids. Trimming removed 1 base from V and 1 base from J, with 11 bases in between. Looked up from germline, CDR1 is MGHDK and CDR2 is SYGVNS. For the CDR3, the DNA is TGTGCCAGCAGTGAATTTGGGGTACAATCCTACGAGCAGTACTTC. Protein: CASSEFGVQSYEQYF.

This rearrangement joins TRBV5-6 to TRBJ1-1; D is perhaps TRBD1 (6 bases). The V end was cut by 1 base, the J end by 3 bases, with 10 bases between. This CDR3 spans 14 amino acids. In germline, CDR1 is SGHDT, CDR2 YYEEEE. The CDR3 loop reads CASSLRQGYTEAFF. In DNA form, the CDR3 reads TGTGCCAGCAGCTTGCGGCAGGGGTACACTGAAGCTTTCTTT.

V and J are TRBV10-3 and TRBJ2-5; 7 positions match TRBD1. Per germline, CDR1 ENHRY and CDR2 SYGVKD. V gave up 3 bases and J gave up 3 bases; unmatched junction bases: 4. CDR3 length: 14 amino acids. This chain's CDR3 is CAISDRQGEETQYF. DNA of the CDR3: TGTGCCATCAGTGACCGACAGGGTGAAGAGACCCAGTACTTC.

The chain employs TRBV10-3 and TRBJ2-7, with unresolved D. The CDR3 loop spans 12 amino acids. Per the germline V gene, CDR1 is ENHRY and CDR2 is SYGVKD. V was pared by 10 bases and J by 0 bases, with 10 bases between. This CDR3 reads CATIGNSYEQYF. In nucleotides, the CDR3 is TGTGCCACTATTGGGAACTCCTACGAGCAGTACTTC.

CDR3 sequence (DNA): TGTGCCAGCAGCTTGCCCCGGGACAGGGGAACTTACACTGAAGCTTTCTTT. Translated: CASSLPRDRGTYTEAFF. The J gene is TRBJ1-1, the V gene TRBV5-6; 10 nucleotides line up with TRBD1. Germline CDR1 reads SGHDT; CDR2 reads YYEEEE. The junction had 9 bases not matched to a gene; V was cut back by 1 base and J by 3 bases. There are 17 residues in the CDR3.

This chain connects TRBV11-2 to TRBJ2-1, with D possibly being TRBD1 (5 bases). V was clipped by 4 bases and J by 9 bases, with 13 bases between them. Germline CDR1 is SGHAT and CDR2 is FQNNGV. CDR3 length: 13 amino acids. The CDR3 sequence: CASSSTRAGEQFF. DNA of the CDR3: TGTGCCAGCAGCTCAACCAGGGCTGGTGAGCAGTTCTTC.

The chain uses TRBV4-2 and TRBJ1-1, with D possibly being TRBD1 (5 bases). From germline, CDR1 is LGHNA and CDR2 YNFKEQ. The CDR3 spans 15 residues. Trimming stripped 1 base from V and 5 bases from J, with 14 bases between. This chain's CDR3 is CASSQGSQGRTEAFF. CDR3 nucleotides: TGTGCCAGCAGCCAAGGATCCCAGGGTCGGACTGAAGCTTTCTTT.

The chain employs TRBV5-1 and TRBJ1-6; no definite D call. Deletions cut 0 bases from V and 2 bases from J, with 6 bases between. Germline CDR1 and CDR2: SGHRS and YFSETQ. The CDR3 extends over 15 amino acids. The CDR3 nucleotides are TGCGCCAGCAGCTTGGCCGGCCCCTATAATTCACCCCTCCACTTT. As protein: CASSLAGPYNSPLHF.

V and J are TRBV18 and TRBJ2-7; D remains unclear. V lost 3 bases, J lost 7 bases, and 10 bases lay in between. The CDR3 sequence is 12 residues long. Looked up from germline, CDR1 is KGHSH and CDR2 is LQKENI. In nucleotides, the CDR3 is TGTGCCAGCTCACCTCAGGTGAGGGAGCAGTACTTC. Protein sequence: CASSPQVREQYF.

The CDR3 DNA reads TGTGCCAGCAGCTTCTGGTCTTCACCCCTCCACTTT. This codes for CASSFWSSPLHF. This chain links TRBV7-9 with TRBJ1-6; unclear D gene. Germline V gives CDR1 SEHNR, CDR2 FQNEAQ (reference sequence). This CDR3 is built from 12 residues. V was cut by 3 bases and J by 9 bases, with 6 bases left in between.

This clone came up a few times. The V and J genes are TRBV19 and TRBJ1-5; D unclear. Germline V CDR1 and CDR2: LNHDA, SQIVND (reference sequence). The CDR3 has 13 residues. With 4 bases removed from V and 3 bases from J, the gap between germline ends came to 7 bases. CDR3 region: CASSRAYNQPQHF. The CDR3 DNA follows: TGTGCCAGTAGTAGGGCTTACAATCAGCCCCAGCATTTT.

This chain links TRBV2 with TRBJ2-3, with D perhaps given as TRBD1 or TRBD2 (5 bases each). Germline CDR1 reads SNHLY; CDR2 reads FYNNEI. The CDR3 covers 14 residues. With 6 bases removed from V and 0 bases from J, the gap between germline ends came to 10 bases. The CDR3 sequence: CASSRDVSTDTQYF. CDR3 coding DNA: TGTGCCAGCAGCCGGGACGTTAGCACAGATACGCAGTATTTT.

This chain links TRBV6-1 with TRBJ2-5; the D is unclear. The CDR3 runs 10 residues. Germline V CDR1 and CDR2: MNHNS, SASEGT. Trimming left V 6 bases short and J 2 bases short, with 1 base between. The CDR3 nucleotides read TGTGCCAGCAGACAAGAGACCCAGTACTTC. It encodes CASRQETQYF.

The gene calls are TRBV28 and TRBJ1-1; the match to TRBD1 covers 9 bases. There are 16 residues in the CDR3. Germline values: CDR1 MDHEN, CDR2 SYDVKM. Trimming at V came to 8 bases and at J to 2 bases, leaving 12 bases not matched to a gene. The CDR3 DNA reads TGTGCCAGCGGCATTCCGGGGACAGGGAGTAACACTGAAGCTTTCTTT. Translation gives CASGIPGTGSNTEAFF.